The clone carrying this T cell receptor beta chain appeared a few times. This specimen comes from a study of beta chain features in type 1 diabetes. Study context: Cell yields, gender and age were similar in healthy donors and patients.

The CDR3 loop spans 13 amino acids. Germline V gene data show CDR1 as SQVTM and CDR2 as ANQGSEA. Expressed TCRB transcripts were sequenced after all isolated RNA was converted to cDNA. Produced via immunoSEQ multiplex PCR; TCRdb's table is partial and in-frame only. The profile shows nearly 250,000 clones, more than 65% of them singletons. Every donor provided one heparinised blood draw, which averaged approximately 100 mL. This sequence was found in a man under 40 in good health. The chain uses TRBV29-1 and TRBJ1-6; D not resolved. Material for sequencing was naive CD4+ T cells from blood. The CDR3 region is CSARSGPNSPLHF. The CDR3 DNA sequence: TGCAGTGCCCGTTCCGGGCCTAATTCACCCCTCCACTTT.